The T cell receptor beta chain under discussion was sequenced for a study of blood T cell repertoires in COVID-19 (dated by TCRdb to 2018 to 2020). As for the study more broadly: Collaborator samples came from the United States, Italy and Spain and covered acute and convalescent phases of COVID-19. The material from the prospective study consisted of cDNA or gDNA derived from T cells, B-cell-depleted T cells, or PBMCs. Deeply sampled blood TCRbeta repertoires from subjects exposed to, actively infected with, or recovered from COVID-19 were included in the dataset. The repertoires were released in a freely available public database intended as a resource for research on the immune response to SARS-CoV-2. The samples were drawn from the first 160 participants of the ongoing ImmuneRACE study and from some 1,300 subjects provided by 6 global collaborators. A de-identified subject ID, COVID-19 status, age in years and sex were almost always included in the sample metadata. Where available, HLA class I and class II types were taken from metadata supplied by the sample provider and were not determined by assay-based typing. What the authors observed across the whole study: How much clinical and demographic metadata was included differed by source and by participant, and the metadata was provided uncurated.

This clone has just a few counts. The antigen it binds to is not known. Per-base quality was not reported, and no clone a single base away is much larger than it. CDR1 and CDR2 (ENHRY, SYGVKD) derive from the germline V gene. The CDR3 has 14 amino acids, counting the end cysteine and phenylalanine. The sequence is cut down to CDR3 DNA, 42 bases in frame from base 1. V trim: 6 bases; J trim: 10 bases; unmatched bases: 7. The immunoSEQ Assay, a bias-controlled multiplex PCR, was used to amplify TCRbeta CDR3 regions from genomic DNA. Processing in the source paper ran as follows. Nucleated cell counts per sample were estimated from amplification of reference gene primers within the assay. Sequence reads were collapsed and filtered to measure the absolute abundance of every unique TCRbeta CDR3 rearrangement. For each sample, productive Simpson clonality was calculated by taking the square root of Simpson's diversity index across productive rearrangements. TCRdb holds this immuneACCESS table with in-frame rearrangements only. Some clones are missing; in checked studies, unresolved V genes explain under half, and the rest has no known cause. V and J calls plus clone size are reproduced from that table; the DNA served to infer D and trimming. The sample table holds some 83,000 clones, of which roughly 78% were seen once. The ten largest clones represent about a fifth of the sample.

Collaborating institutions collected whole blood in K2EDTA tubes following their own protocols. For TCRbeta analysis, collaborator samples were shipped as frozen whole blood, as isolated PBMCs, or as DNA extracted from either sample type. The sequence was obtained from a human donor in a cohort sampled during active COVID-19. Recombination connected TRBV10-3 to TRBJ1-6; 9 bases in the middle match TRBD1. Material for sequencing was peripheral blood. Here the CDR3 is given as CAIRPGQGGSPLHF. DNA sequence: TGTGCCATCAGACCGGGACAGGGAGGATCACCCCTCCACTTT.